The 31 T cell receptor beta chains below were found in one sample sequenced in a study of T-cell reconstitution after alpha-beta-depleted transplantation in children. Preparing the TCRbeta library involved the use of unique molecular identifiers. TCRdb processed the PCR reads anew with MiXCR; each CDR3 protein has one entry. Of about 640,000 distinct CDR3 sequences in the sample, 16% were seen once. Sequencing was performed on PBMCs from the stem cell graft donor, taken from the stem cell graft. These receptors all stem from a human donor who donated a stem cell graft to a child with acute myeloid leukemia.

This clonotype was detected many times. This CDR3 is CASSLGGSGTEAFF. Written as DNA, the CDR3 is TGTGCCAGCAGCTTGGGAGGGTCTGGCACTGAAGCTTTCTTT. The V gene is TRBV7-3, the J gene TRBJ1-1; D call uncertain. The V gene lost 3 bases and the J gene lost 4 bases, with 12 bases spanning the gap. Germline V gene lookup returns CDR1 SGHTA and CDR2 FQGTGA. The CDR3 spans 14 residues.

Only a few counts were recorded for this clonotype. The chain links TRBV5-1 to TRBJ2-2; no reliable D call. CDR1 SGHRS and CDR2 YFSETQ come from the germline V gene. The ends were cut back, 2 bases at V and 5 bases at J, with 16 bases in the middle. CDR3 length equals 16 residues. The CDR3 DNA reads TGCGCCAGCAGCTTTATTTTCCTGGGTTGGACCGGGGAGCTGTTTTTT. It yields the protein CASSFIFLGWTGELFF.

This clonotype was seen more than once but under ten times. The chain has TRBV10-2 and TRBJ1-2; D remains unclear. Germline V gene lookup returns CDR1 WSHSY and CDR2 SAAADI. V was shortened by 3 bases and J by 9 bases, with 20 bases between the two germline ends. The CDR3 extends over 15 amino acids. DNA for the CDR3: TGCGCCAGCAGTGACAGACGCGGAGGATCATCCCGCTACACCTTC. Its translation: CASSDRRGGSSRYTF.

Remarks on this clonotype: Here the CDR3 omits its conserved ending phenylalanine or tryptophan, so a read error is the likely source. This chain joins TRBV7-9 and TRBJ2-3, with no clear D. Germline CDR1 and CDR2: SEHNR and FQNEAQ (reference sequence). V lost 4 bases to trimming and J lost 6 bases, with 5 bases between them. This CDR3 has 11 residues. CDR3 bases: TGTGCCAGCAGCTATCCGGATACGCAGTATTCT. Translated: CASSYPDTQYS.

This clonotype showed up just a few times. The genes are TRBV7-8 and TRBJ2-5; 7 bases are shared with TRBD1. The CDR3 has 16 residues. V was pared by 1 base and J by 5 bases, with 10 bases of the junction left unmatched. Germline lookup yields CDR1 SGHVS and CDR2 FQNEAQ. As DNA, the CDR3 is TGTGCCAGCAGCTTAGACCTGCTGACAGGGATGGAGACCCAGTACTTC. It is translated as CASSLDLLTGMETQYF.

V gene TRBV28 combines with J gene TRBJ1-1; D is unclear. CDR1 and CDR2 from the germline V gene are MDHEN and SYDVKM. The V gene lost 6 bases and the J gene lost 1 base, with 12 bases spanning the gap. The CDR3 is made up of 14 amino acids. The CDR3 sequence is CASSERAGNTEAFF. The CDR3, as DNA: TGTGCCAGCAGCGAACGAGCGGGGAACACTGAAGCTTTCTTT.

In this sample, this clonotype turned up many times. The CDR3 loop is CASSSRGNLDSPLHF. Here the CDR3 DNA reads TGCGCCAGCAGCTCGAGGGGCAACTTGGATTCACCCCTCCACTTT. This chain connects TRBV5-1 to TRBJ1-6; D is possibly TRBD1 (5 bases). Germline CDR1 SGHRS, CDR2 YFSETQ. Trimming removed 3 bases from V and 8 bases from J, with 15 bases in between. The CDR3 contains 15 residues.

The genes are TRBV20-1 and TRBJ2-7, with a tentative D call TRBD1 (6 bases). The CDR3 extends over 14 amino acids. With 6 bases removed from V and 2 bases from J, the gap between germline ends came to 17 bases. Germline values: CDR1 DFQATT, CDR2 SNEGSKA (reference sequence). In DNA form, the CDR3 reads TGCAGTGCCATTCATCAGGGGATTGCCTACGAGCAGTACGTC. The encoded protein is CSAIHQGIAYEQYV.

This clonotype turned up a few times. The rearrangement uses TRBV7-2 and TRBJ1-6; a possible D gene is TRBD1 (5 bases). From germline, CDR1 is SGHTA and CDR2 FQGNSA. Trimming removed 1 base at V and 7 bases at J, with 11 bases between. The CDR3 runs 15 residues. CDR3 amino acids: CASSLVPGTNSPLHF. The CDR3 coding sequence is TGTGCCAGCAGCTTAGTGCCAGGGACGAATTCACCCCTCCACTTT.

At least ten counts were recorded for this clonotype. The J gene is TRBJ2-7, the V gene TRBV28, with TRBD1 matching over 7 bases. Trimming cost V 5 bases and J 3 bases; bases outside gene matches: 4. Looked up from germline, CDR1 is MDHEN and CDR2 is SYDVKM. The CDR3 has 13 residues. CDR3 amino acids: CASSPGQVYEQYV. The CDR3 DNA reads as TGTGCCAGCAGTCCCGGACAGGTCTACGAGCAGTACGTC.

This clonotype was counted between two and nine times. The chain employs TRBV7-2 and TRBJ2-7; TRBD1 might be the D (5 bases). The germline V gene has CDR1 SGHTA and CDR2 FQGNSA. The germline V and J ends were trimmed by 2 bases and 3 bases, with 17 bases remaining between them. The CDR3 spans 16 residues. The CDR3 DNA follows: TGTGCCAGCAGCTTAAGGGAAGGGGCAAGTCTCTACGAGCAGTACTTC. It codes for CASSLREGASLYEQYF.

The rearrangement uses TRBV6-1 and TRBJ2-7, with D unresolved. The CDR3 sequence is 13 residues long. Germline-derived CDR1 and CDR2 are MNHNS and SASEGT. Trimming left V 5 bases short and J 7 bases short, with 15 bases between. CDR3 in amino acids: CASSPRQFLEQYF. CDR3 DNA sequence: TGTGCCAGCAGTCCCCGACAATTCCTAGAGCAGTACTTC.

This sequence joins TRBV15 and TRBJ1-6; D might be TRBD1 (5 bases). The CDR3 covers 17 residues. CDR1 and CDR2 (germline): LNHNV, YYDKDF (reference sequence). Trimming stripped 4 bases from V and 0 bases from J, with 13 bases between. This CDR3 is CATSKVRGSSYNSPLHF. CDR3 in DNA: TGTGCCACCAGCAAGGTCCGGGGGAGCTCCTATAATTCACCCCTCCACTTT.

This clonotype was observed a handful of times. This chain links TRBV4-2 with TRBJ1-2; unclear D gene. The CDR3 extends over 14 amino acids. V was pared by 6 bases and J by 7 bases, with 18 bases between. Germline V gene lookup returns CDR1 LGHNA and CDR2 YNFKEQ. CDR3 nucleotides: TGTGCCAGCAGTCCTGACACGGAAGCGGGTGGCTACACCTTC. It encodes CASSPDTEAGGYTF.

This clonotype was counted ten times or more. The chain has TRBV29-1 and TRBJ2-7; D call uncertain. CDR3 length equals 11 residues. V lost 1 base, J lost 2 bases, and 3 bases lay in between. The germline V gene encodes CDR1 SQVTM and CDR2 ANQGSEA. The CDR3 DNA follows: TGCAGCGTTGAAGCCACCTACGAGCAGTACTTC. Translated: CSVEATYEQYF.

This clonotype appeared many times. This chain connects TRBV29-1 to TRBJ2-5; no definite D call. Between the trimmed V and J ends, which lost 0 bases and 0 bases, there was a span of 11 bases. Looked up from germline, CDR1 is SQVTM and CDR2 is ANQGSEA. The CDR3 sequence is 15 residues long. CDR3 sequence reads: CSVEDEVPYQETQYF. CDR3 DNA: TGCAGCGTTGAAGACGAGGTCCCCTACCAAGAGACCCAGTACTTC.

This clonotype was counted at least ten times. The chain uses TRBV24-1 and TRBJ2-1; TRBD2 matches at 8 bases. Germline V gives CDR1 KGHDR, CDR2 SFDVKD. The CDR3 is 15 amino acids. Unmatched junction bases numbered 2, after V lost 0 bases and J lost 5 bases. CDR3 region: CATSDLGGGNNEQFF. CDR3 DNA sequence: TGTGCCACCAGTGATTTGGGCGGGGGGAACAATGAGCAGTTCTTC.

This clonotype was recorded at least ten times. The chain recombines TRBV29-1 with TRBJ2-2; 9 bases fit TRBD2. V gave up 0 bases and J gave up 6 bases; unmatched junction bases: 11. CDR1 and CDR2 (germline): SQVTM, ANQGSEA. This CDR3 region has 17 residues. The CDR3 sequence: CSVEDPLAGLDAGELFF. Here the CDR3 DNA reads TGCAGCGTTGAAGATCCCCTAGCGGGGCTCGACGCCGGGGAGCTGTTTTTT.

Many counts were recorded for this clonotype. The chain carries TRBV20-1 and TRBJ2-1, with TRBD1 matching over 10 bases. The germline V gene has CDR1 DFQATT and CDR2 SNEGSKA (reference sequence). The CDR3 runs 14 residues. CDR3 in amino acids: CSARDRGSYNEQFF. The CDR3 region has the DNA TGCAGCGCTCGGGACAGGGGATCCTACAATGAGCAGTTCTTC.

J is TRBJ1-4 and V is TRBV7-2; no clear D. This CDR3 has 15 residues. V dropped 0 bases and J dropped 3 bases, with 8 bases sitting between them. CDR1 SGHTA and CDR2 FQGNSA come from the germline V gene. The CDR3 reads CASSLAVRSNEKLFF. The CDR3 bases are TGTGCCAGCAGCTTAGCCGTCAGATCTAATGAAAAACTGTTTTTT.

This clonotype came up a few times. This chain connects TRBV9 to TRBJ2-1; D is unresolved. The germline V gene encodes CDR1 SGDLS and CDR2 YYNGEE. Deletions cut 3 bases from V and 0 bases from J, with 7 bases between. This CDR3 has 14 residues. For the CDR3, the DNA is TGTGCCAGCAGCGCATCTAGCTCCTACAATGAGCAGTTCTTC. Amino acids: CASSASSSYNEQFF.

In this sample, this clonotype turned up many times. This sequence joins TRBV20-1 and TRBJ2-5, with 7 bases aligning to TRBD2. CDR3 length: 12 residues. V lost 1 base and J lost 5; bases outside the gene matches: 1. Germline CDR1 is DFQATT and CDR2 is SNEGSKA (reference sequence). The CDR3 region has the DNA TGCAGTGCTAGAGGGGAGGGGGAGACCCAGTACTTC. Its protein is CSARGEGETQYF.

This chain connects TRBV5-1 to TRBJ2-1, with 8 bases matching TRBD1. Germline V gene lookup returns CDR1 SGHRS and CDR2 YFSETQ. The CDR3 runs to 14 residues. The trim removed 9 bases at V and 4 bases at J, leaving 9 bases unmatched. As DNA, the CDR3 is TGCGCCATGGGCGCCAGGGGGCCGTACAATGAGCAGTTCTTC. Translating gives CAMGARGPYNEQFF.

Many counts were recorded for this clonotype. This chain connects TRBV20-1 to TRBJ2-3; TRBD1 might be the D (7 bases). V was clipped by 5 bases and J by 5 bases, with 20 bases between them. There are 15 residues in the CDR3. CDR1 DFQATT and CDR2 SNEGSKA come from the germline V gene (reference sequence). As DNA, the CDR3 is TGCAGTGCTCAGGGGGGAGGAGTGAGCCTAGATACGCAGTATTTT. The encoded protein is CSAQGGGVSLDTQYF.

This clonotype was counted only a few times. This chain connects TRBV5-1 to TRBJ2-2; D unresolved. V was clipped by 0 bases and J by 0 bases, with 9 bases between them. CDR1 and CDR2 from the germline V gene are SGHRS and YFSETQ. The CDR3 covers 16 residues. The CDR3 DNA sequence: TGCGCCAGCAGCTTGGGGCCAGCCACGAACACCGGGGAGCTGTTTTTT. Protein sequence: CASSLGPATNTGELFF.

The chain combines TRBV5-5 with TRBJ2-1; D call uncertain. The CDR3 runs to 14 residues. The germline V gene encodes CDR1 SGHKS and CDR2 YYEKEE (reference sequence). V gave up 2 bases and J gave up 4 bases, with 10 bases separating them. For the CDR3, the DNA is TGTGCCAGCAGCTTATCCGGGCATTACAATGAGCAGTTCTTC. Its translation: CASSLSGHYNEQFF. Drawing the rest from reference TRBV5-5 and TRBJ2-1, the complete variable domain is DAGVTQSPTHLIKTRGQQVTLRCSPISGHKSVSWYQQVLGQGPQFIFQYYEKEERGRGNFPDRFSARQFPNYSSELNVNALLLGDSALYLCASSLSGHYNEQFFGPGTRLTVL.

This chain uses TRBV28 with TRBJ1-1, with D unresolved. This CDR3 comprises 14 residues. V dropped 3 bases and J dropped 4 bases, with 12 bases sitting between them. The germline V gene has CDR1 MDHEN and CDR2 SYDVKM. This CDR3 is CASSFSGSTTEAFF. The CDR3 DNA is TGTGCCAGCAGTTTTTCGGGGAGTACCACTGAAGCTTTCTTT.

This clonotype was detected ten times or more. The rearrangement links TRBV7-3 to TRBJ2-1, with D possibly matching TRBD2 (5 bases). The CDR3 totals 13 residues. Trimming stripped 5 bases from V and 7 bases from J, with 12 bases between. The germline V gene has CDR1 SGHTA and CDR2 FQGTGA. The CDR3 DNA reads TGTGCCAGCAGCCGTCCGGGGTCGAATGAGCAGTTCTTC. Protein sequence: CASSRPGSNEQFF.

This clonotype has ten or more counts. This rearrangement joins TRBV6-5 to TRBJ2-3; 8 nucleotides agree with TRBD2. With 5 bases clipped from V and 2 bases from J, the junction kept 9 bases outside the gene matches. There are 16 residues in the CDR3. Per the germline V gene, CDR1 is MNHEY and CDR2 is SVGAGI. Written as DNA, the CDR3 is TGTGCCAGCAGTCCTCCTATAGCGGGACACACAGATACGCAGTATTTT. Its translation: CASSPPIAGHTDTQYF.

This clonotype was seen a handful of times. The V gene is TRBV20-1, the J gene TRBJ2-3, with 11 bases lining up with TRBD2. The CDR3 totals 16 residues. CDR1 is DFQATT, CDR2 SNEGSKA, per germline (reference sequence). V was pared by 2 bases and J by 6 bases, with 10 bases of the junction left unmatched. The CDR3 DNA is TGCAGTGCTAGATCCTCCCATAGCGGGGGGGCGGATACGCAGTATTTT. This translates into CSARSSHSGGADTQYF.

In this sample, this clonotype turned up many times. The V and J genes are TRBV20-1 and TRBJ2-1, with D maybe TRBD2 (7 bases). CDR1 and CDR2 from the germline V gene are DFQATT and SNEGSKA (reference sequence). CDR3 length: 14 residues. The CDR3 DNA follows: TGCAGCCCCCTTGAGGCGGGGGCCCTGAATGAGCAGTTCTTC. The encoded protein is CSPLEAGALNEQFF.